This TCR beta chain was sequenced during a study of control samples from healthy donors and cancer patients. TCRdb's table, derived via immunoSEQ multiplex PCR, lists solely in-frame clones and lacks some. The sample has about 220,000 clones; just under 95% are singletons. CDR3 length equals 19 residues. The J segment lost 0 bases and the V segment lost 5 bases, leaving 12 bases of the junction unmatched. Per the germline V gene, CDR1 is SGHVS and CDR2 is FQNEAQ. Sequenced: blood. The clonotype comes from a man aged 50-59 years in good health. This chain links TRBV7-8 with TRBJ1-3, with 11 bases matching TRBD1. This CDR3 reads CASSQQAGQGENSGNTIYF. CDR3 nucleotide sequence: TGTGCCAGCAGCCAGCAGGCGGGACAGGGGGAGAACTCTGGAAACACCATATATTTT.